The 6 T cell receptor beta chains below come from one sample, sequenced in a study of T-cell reconstitution after alpha-beta-depleted transplantation in children. The TCRbeta library incorporated unique molecular identifiers. TCRdb reprocessed the PCR reads with MiXCR, giving one entry per CDR3 protein. The profile shows about 640,000 distinct CDR3 sequences, around 17% of them singletons. The starting material was PBMCs from the stem cell graft donor, obtained from the stem cell graft. Receptors were obtained from a human donor who donated a stem cell graft to a child with acute myeloid leukemia.

This clonotype was seen once. The chain is built from TRBV15 and TRBJ2-5, with D tentatively TRBD1 (6 bases). The CDR3 consists of 13 residues. Germline values: CDR1 LNHNV, CDR2 YYDKDF (reference sequence). V shed 2 bases and J shed 4 bases, with 8 bases lying between them. CDR3 protein: CATSRSRGETQYF. The CDR3 bases are TGTGCCACCAGCAGAAGCAGGGGAGAGACCCAGTACTTC.

Ten or more counts support this clonotype. The chain carries TRBV27 and TRBJ1-1, with 9 nucleotides matching TRBD1. CDR1 is MNHEY and CDR2 is SMNVEV in the germline V gene (reference sequence). Trimming at V came to 0 bases and at J to 0 bases, leaving 2 bases not matched to a gene. The CDR3 has 16 amino acids. CDR3 loop: CASSLSGQGLNTEAFF. In DNA, the CDR3 is TGTGCCAGCAGTTTATCGGGACAGGGCCTGAACACTGAAGCTTTCTTT.

The chain recombines TRBV20-1 with TRBJ1-5; maybe TRBD1 (5 bases). The length of the CDR3 is 15 residues. V lost 6 bases and J 0 bases, leaving 15 bases between the germline ends. CDR1 DFQATT and CDR2 SNEGSKA come from the germline V gene (reference sequence). The CDR3 here is CSAPRQPYSNQPQHF. The DNA for the CDR3 is TGCAGTGCCCCCCGACAGCCATATAGCAATCAGCCCCAGCATTTT.

This clonotype was found a few times. V and J are TRBV20-1 and TRBJ1-5, with no clear D. The CDR3 is 13 amino acids. Germline V lookup: CDR1 DFQATT, CDR2 SNEGSKA (reference sequence). V shed 2 bases and J shed 5 bases, with 10 bases lying between them. As DNA, the CDR3 is TGCAGTGCTAGAATGGCCGGGCATCAGCCCCAGCATTTT. Protein sequence: CSARMAGHQPQHF.

The chain recombines TRBV28 with TRBJ2-5; D possibly corresponds to TRBD1 (6 bases). CDR1 MDHEN and CDR2 SYDVKM come from the germline V gene. The CDR3 is 15 amino acids. Trimming stripped 3 bases from V and 4 bases from J, with 15 bases between. CDR3 sequence: CASSFGGANRETQYF. The CDR3 coding sequence is TGTGCCAGCAGTTTTGGGGGCGCCAATAGAGAGACCCAGTACTTC.

This clonotype occurred a few times. The chain carries TRBV4-3 and TRBJ1-4, with a tentative D call TRBD1 (5 bases). V lost 0 bases to trimming and J lost 7 bases, with 18 bases between them. The CDR3 is 17 amino acids. In germline, CDR1 is LGHNA, CDR2 YSLEER. The CDR3 DNA follows: TGCGCCAGCAGCCAAGATCGGGATGACAGTTGGAGTGAAAAACTGTTTTTT. This encodes CASSQDRDDSWSEKLFF.